The clone carrying this T cell receptor beta chain has a handful of counts. Its matching antigen is unknown. The data originate from a study of cytomegalovirus exposure and HLA in healthy donors. Study outcomes and limitations: An analysis that came later showed most CMV-associated TCR beta chains appearing HLA-restricted. Roughly uniform depth of sequencing across donors was assumed in presence/absence analyses. A prior analysis recorded that most TCR beta V segments were productive about 87% or about 30% of the time.

Germline V gives CDR1 PRHDT, CDR2 FYEKMQ (reference sequence). V was clipped by 5 bases and J by 6 bases, with 20 bases between them. The CDR3 sequence is 15 residues long. The PCR was carried out with 60 Vbeta primers and 13 Jbeta primers. As handled by the study authors: A later analysis tallied 87 million or so unique TCR beta chains, about 9.9 million of them shared. Generated by immunoSEQ multiplex PCR, the TCRdb table keeps only in-frame clones and is missing some. The DNA was the basis for D and trimming; V, J and clone size are from that table. Seen here are 150,000 to 250,000 clones, 82% observed once, and the top ten hold roughly 0.098%.

The sequence was obtained from a boy younger than 10 in good health and CMV-seronegative. The material sequenced was PBMCs. This chain joins TRBV13 and TRBJ2-7, with a weak D call TRBD2 (6 bases). The CDR3 nucleotides are TGTGCCAGCAGCCCAAACCCGCGGGACGTCCCCGAGCAGTACTTC. This gives the protein CASSPNPRDVPEQYF.